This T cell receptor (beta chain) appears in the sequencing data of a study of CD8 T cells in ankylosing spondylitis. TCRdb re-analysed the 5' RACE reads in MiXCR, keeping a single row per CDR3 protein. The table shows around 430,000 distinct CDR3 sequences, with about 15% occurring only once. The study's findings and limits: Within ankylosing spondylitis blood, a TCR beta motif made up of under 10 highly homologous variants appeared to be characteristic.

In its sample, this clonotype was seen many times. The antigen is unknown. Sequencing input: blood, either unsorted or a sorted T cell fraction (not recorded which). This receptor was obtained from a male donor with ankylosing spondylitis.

The CDR3 DNA is TGCGCCAGCAGCCGGGACAACCCCTACGAGCAGTACTTC. Translating gives CASSRDNPYEQYF. V is TRBV5-1 and J is TRBJ2-7; a weak D match, TRBD1 (6 bases). Germline CDR1 reads SGHRS; CDR2 reads YFSETQ. The CDR3 extends over 13 amino acids. V lost 4 bases, J lost 2 bases, and 10 bases lay in between.